The TCR beta chain under discussion was sequenced for a study of blood T cell repertoires in COVID-19. Overall study: COVID-19 samples collected from the United States, Italy and Spain covered acute and convalescent phases.

Everyone who took part was about 18 to 90 years old, and they came from about two dozen US areas. Clinical histories supplied by participants themselves formed the basis of cohort assignment. Germline V gives CDR1 SEHNR, CDR2 FQNEAQ (reference sequence). V trimming: 4 bases; J trimming: 3 bases; junction bases outside the gene matches: 2. The CDR3 has 14 residues. Using immunoSEQ multiplex PCR, the repertoire was profiled, and TCRdb retains in-frame clones only, with some absent. The profile shows 400,000 to 550,000 clones, approximately 90% of them singletons. The receptor was isolated from a young woman with acute COVID-19. J is TRBJ2-1 and V is TRBV7-9; 8 bases line up with TRBD1. The sequenced sample consisted of PBMCs or T cells enriched from blood (not recorded which). The CDR3 region is CASSYRGNYNEQFF. The CDR3 DNA reads as TGTGCCAGCAGCTACAGGGGGAACTACAATGAGCAGTTCTTC.